This TCR beta chain was captured by sequencing in a study of somatic mutations in cytotoxic T cells in rheumatoid arthritis. Losses at the gene ends were 3 bases for V and 4 bases for J; bases not matched to a gene: 3. Germline-derived CDR1 and CDR2 are LNHNV and YYDKDF (reference sequence). The CDR3 is 14 amino acids. Clones were sequenced by immunoSEQ multiplex PCR, and TCRdb holds only the in-frame ones, with some missing. The sample yields about 16,000 clones, approximately 79% seen once. The sequencing input was CD8+ T cells sorted from blood. This chain connects TRBV15 to TRBJ2-7; TRBD1 agrees at 10 bases. The TCR was taken from an adult with rheumatoid arthritis. This CDR3 is CATSSPGQGYEQYF. The CDR3, as DNA: TGTGCCACCAGCAGCCCGGGACAGGGGTACGAGCAGTACTTC. Using reference TRBV15 and TRBJ2-7 for the parts outside the CDR3, the full variable domain is DAMVIQNPRYQVTQFGKPVTLSCSQTLNHNVMYWYQQKSSQAPKLLFHYYDKDFNNEADTPDNFQSRRPNTSFCFLDIRSPGLGDTAMYLCATSSPGQGYEQYFGPGTRLTVT.